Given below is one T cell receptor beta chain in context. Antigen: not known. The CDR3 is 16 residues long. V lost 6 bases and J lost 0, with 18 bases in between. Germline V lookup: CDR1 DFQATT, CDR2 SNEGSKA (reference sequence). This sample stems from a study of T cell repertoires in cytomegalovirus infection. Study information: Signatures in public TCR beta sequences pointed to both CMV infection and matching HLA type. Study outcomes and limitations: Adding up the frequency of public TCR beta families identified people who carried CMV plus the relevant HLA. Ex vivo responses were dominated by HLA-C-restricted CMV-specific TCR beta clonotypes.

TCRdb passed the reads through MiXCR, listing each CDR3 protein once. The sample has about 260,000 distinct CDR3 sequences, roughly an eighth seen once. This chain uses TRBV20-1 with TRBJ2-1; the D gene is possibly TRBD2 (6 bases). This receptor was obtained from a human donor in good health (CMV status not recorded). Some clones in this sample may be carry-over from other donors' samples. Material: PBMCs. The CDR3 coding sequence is TGCAGTGCGCCAAGGAGCGGGCGAAGCTCCTACAATGAGCAGTTCTTC. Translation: CSAPRSGRSSYNEQFF.